These 20 T cell receptor beta chains originate from one sample sequenced in a study of T cell changes during pregnancy in multiple sclerosis. Produced via immunoSEQ multiplex PCR; TCRdb's table is partial and in-frame only. The repertoire has about 60,000 clones, 92% of them found once; the top ten carry around 0.93%. Sample: peripheral blood, taken in the first trimester of pregnancy. The receptors come from a female donor with multiple sclerosis, enrolled in a pregnancy study.

This chain uses TRBV5-6 with TRBJ1-4; D is possibly TRBD1 (5 bases). The CDR3 is 13 amino acids. Trimming stripped 0 bases from V and 12 bases from J, with 12 bases between. CDR1 is SGHDT and CDR2 is YYEEEE in the germline V gene. The CDR3 loop reads CASSLAPRDELFF. CDR3 DNA: TGTGCCAGCAGCTTGGCCCCCAGGGATGAACTGTTTTTT.

This sequence joins TRBV5-4 and TRBJ2-7; D gene ambiguous. V was clipped by 5 bases and J by 0 bases, with 9 bases between them. Germline assignment: CDR1 SGHNT and CDR2 YYREEE (reference sequence). The CDR3 contains 13 residues. CDR3 in DNA: TGTGCCAGCAGTCGGGTGAGCTCCTACGAGCAGTACTTC. Translated: CASSRVSSYEQYF.

V and J are TRBV27 and TRBJ1-1; unclear D gene. Deletions cut 1 base from V and 0 bases from J, with 15 bases between. Germline V gene sequence: CDR1 MNHEY, CDR2 SMNVEV (reference sequence). This CDR3 region has 17 residues. CDR3 amino acids: CASSLYPGPTMNTEAFF. In nucleotides, the CDR3 is TGTGCCAGCAGTTTATATCCAGGCCCAACCATGAACACTGAAGCTTTCTTT.

V gene TRBV19 combines with J gene TRBJ1-1; weak D call: TRBD1 (5 bases). Germline values: CDR1 LNHDA, CDR2 SQIVND (reference sequence). The CDR3 length is 14 residues. Trimming cost V 7 bases and J 0 bases, with 12 bases left between them. CDR3 residues: CASTDSSMNTEAFF. The CDR3 bases are TGTGCCAGTACCGACAGTTCCATGAACACTGAAGCTTTCTTT.

The chain links TRBV6-1 to TRBJ2-7; TRBD1 is a possible D gene (6 bases). The V end lost 6 bases, the J end lost 1 base, and 16 bases lay between the germline ends. The CDR3 totals 15 residues. Per the germline V gene, CDR1 is MNHNS and CDR2 is SASEGT. CDR3 sequence (DNA): TGTGCCAGCAGCGCACAGGGCGCTTCGTCCTACGAGCAGTACTTC. It codes for CASSAQGASSYEQYF.

The J gene is TRBJ1-1, the V gene TRBV9; D call uncertain. The CDR3 loop spans 14 amino acids. V lost 0 bases and J 6 bases, leaving 12 bases between the germline ends. Per the germline V gene, CDR1 is SGDLS and CDR2 is YYNGEE. In DNA form, the CDR3 reads TGTGCCAGCAGCGTAGGAGGGCCCGGACCTGAAGCTTTCTTT. It codes for CASSVGGPGPEAFF.

The rearrangement joins TRBV7-2 to TRBJ1-3; D is ambiguous. The germline CDR1 and CDR2 sequences are SGHTA and FQGNSA. V lost 4 bases and J lost 2, with 9 bases in between. The CDR3 covers 14 residues. The CDR3 DNA reads TGTGCCAGCAGCTACAGTTTAACTGGAAACACCATATATTTT. Its protein product is CASSYSLTGNTIYF.

The gene calls are TRBV7-8 and TRBJ2-2; 7 positions match TRBD2. The V and J ends lost 2 bases and 0 bases, in that order; junction bases with no gene match: 12. The CDR3 runs 19 residues. Germline lookup yields CDR1 SGHVS and CDR2 FQNEAQ. The CDR3 region is CASSLLVTGRGTNTGELFF. CDR3 DNA: TGTGCCAGCAGCTTATTGGTAACGGGGCGGGGGACGAACACCGGGGAGCTGTTTTTT.

J is TRBJ1-1 and V is TRBV6-1; 9 bases are shared with TRBD1. The CDR3 is made up of 13 amino acids. J gave up 0 bases and V 8 bases, and 1 base lay outside the gene matches. CDR1 and CDR2 from the germline V gene are MNHNS and SASEGT. The CDR3 sequence is CASGDRVNTEAFF. The DNA for the CDR3 is TGTGCCAGCGGGGACAGGGTGAACACTGAAGCTTTCTTT.

This chain uses TRBV19 with TRBJ1-2; 8 bases fit TRBD1. The V gene's germline CDR1 is LNHDA and CDR2 SQIVND (reference sequence). The ends lost 6 bases at V and 2 bases at J; junction bases unmatched: 5. The CDR3 sequence is 14 residues long. CDR3 sequence: CASRPGQVNYGYTF. Written as DNA, the CDR3 is TGTGCCAGTAGACCGGGACAGGTGAACTATGGCTACACCTTC.

The chain couples TRBV19 to TRBJ2-3, with 8 bases identical to TRBD2. V shed 4 bases and J 2 bases; nucleotides not matched to a gene: 5. CDR1 is LNHDA, CDR2 SQIVND, per germline (reference sequence). The CDR3 runs to 15 residues. The CDR3 DNA reads as TGTGCCAGTAGTACCAAGCGGGGGACCACAGATACGCAGTATTTT. Amino acids: CASSTKRGTTDTQYF.

The chain is built from TRBV7-9 and TRBJ2-1, with TRBD1 identical over 7 bases. From germline, CDR1 is SEHNR and CDR2 FQNEAQ (reference sequence). The CDR3 loop spans 16 amino acids. Unmatched junction bases numbered 9, after V lost 2 bases and J lost 5 bases. The CDR3 nucleotides are TGTGCCAGCAGCTTATCTGTCAGGGGGTCGGACAATGAGCAGTTCTTC. Its protein is CASSLSVRGSDNEQFF.

The genes are TRBV30 and TRBJ1-5, with D perhaps TRBD1 (5 bases). Germline V gene data show CDR1 as GTSNPN and CDR2 as SVGIG (reference sequence). The germline V and J ends were trimmed by 5 bases and 3 bases, with 17 bases remaining between them. This CDR3 region has 15 residues. CDR3 bases: TGTGCCTGGGTTCAATCGGGGGTTCTCAATCAGCCCCAGCATTTT. Amino acid sequence: CAWVQSGVLNQPQHF.

This sequence joins TRBV4-3 and TRBJ2-5; TRBD2 matches at 11 bases. Germline V gene data show CDR1 as LGHNA and CDR2 as YSLEER. The V gene end was trimmed by 4 bases and the J gene end by 1 base; junction bases not matched to a gene: 5. This CDR3 contains 16 residues. The CDR3 nucleotides read TGCGCCAGCAGCCGAGAACTAGCGGGGGTCCAAGAGACCCAGTACTTC. Protein product: CASSRELAGVQETQYF.

The rearrangement joins TRBV7-6 to TRBJ1-1; 7 bases match TRBD1. This CDR3 contains 14 residues. V dropped 1 base and J dropped 1; count of bases not matched to a gene: 0. Germline V gene sequence: CDR1 SGHVS, CDR2 FNYEAQ. The CDR3 bases are TGTGCCAGCAGCTTAGACAGGGGGAACACTGAAGCTTTCTTT. It codes for CASSLDRGNTEAFF.

The chain joins TRBV7-3 to TRBJ1-1; D possibly corresponds to TRBD1 (6 bases). CDR1 SGHTA and CDR2 FQGTGA come from the germline V gene. Trimming took off 1 base at V and 3 bases at J, with 9 bases between the two ends. The CDR3 loop spans 14 amino acids. The CDR3 here is CASSLIPGDTEAFF. The CDR3 DNA follows: TGTGCCAGCAGCTTAATCCCAGGGGACACTGAAGCTTTCTTT.

This clone was recorded many times. The chain uses TRBV6-6 and TRBJ2-5; 7 bases align to TRBD1. CDR3 length: 15 amino acids. V shed 6 bases and J 4 bases; nucleotides not matched to a gene: 11. CDR1 is MNHNY, CDR2 SVGAGI, per germline (reference sequence). Here the CDR3 reads CASSPTETGPETQYF. CDR3 DNA: TGTGCCAGCAGCCCCACCGAGACAGGGCCAGAGACCCAGTACTTC.

The chain uses TRBV7-4 and TRBJ2-5, with D unclear. From germline, CDR1 is SGHVT and CDR2 SQSDAQ. Trimming took 2 bases from V and 1 from J, leaving 17 bases between them. This CDR3 contains 17 residues. The CDR3 loop reads CASSLMGSPNSQETQYF. The CDR3 DNA follows: TGTGCCAGCAGCTTAATGGGCAGCCCGAACTCCCAAGAGACCCAGTACTTC.

This chain connects TRBV18 to TRBJ2-2; 8 nucleotides line up with TRBD1. Germline V CDR1 and CDR2: KGHSH, LQKENI. The V segment lost 0 bases and the J segment 3 bases; nucleotides outside the gene matches: 6. The CDR3 is 17 residues long. CDR3: CASSPPRQGAYTGELFF. The CDR3, as DNA: TGTGCCAGCTCACCACCGCGGCAGGGGGCGTACACCGGGGAGCTGTTTTTT.

V gene TRBV29-1 combines with J gene TRBJ2-7; possibly TRBD1 for D (6 bases). Per germline, CDR1 SQVTM and CDR2 ANQGSEA. The CDR3 is made up of 14 amino acids. V dropped 6 bases and J dropped 2 bases, with 17 bases sitting between them. Here the CDR3 reads CSVSDRQAAYEQYF. The CDR3 DNA follows: TGCAGCGTGAGCGATCGACAGGCGGCCTACGAGCAGTACTTC.